This entry is about one T cell receptor (beta chain). No cognate antigen has been identified for it. The record has no base qualities; no much larger clone is one base away. From V the trimming removes 3 bases and from J it removes 4 bases, while the gene matches leave 4 bases of the junction unaccounted for. Its CDR3 holds 15 amino acids, cysteine through phenylalanine. Only the CDR3 part of the read is kept: 45 bases, read in frame from the first base. The CDR1 and CDR2 encoded by the germline V gene (reference sequence) are MNHEY and SMNVEV. Participants in the prospective study were aged roughly 18 to 100 years, lived in some 24 United States geographic areas, and enrolled through a virtual design. In the prospective study, participants were assigned to cohorts based on the clinical history participants reported in a screening survey and a study questionnaire. For ImmuneRACE Cohort 3, a participant was defined as recovered based on two consecutive negative NP/OP PCR tests, clearance by a healthcare professional, or resolution of symptoms. In the prospective study, whole blood, serum and a nasopharyngeal or oropharyngeal swab were collected from each participant by mobile phlebotomists. Over a roughly two-month period, participants in the prospective study had the option of providing additional blood draws and questionnaires. Before DNA extraction, prospective study blood samples were shipped either frozen or at room temperature.

The immunoSEQ Assay, a bias-controlled multiplex PCR, was used to amplify TCRbeta CDR3 regions from genomic DNA. Under the source paper's analysis protocol: Within the assay, amplification of reference gene primers was used to estimate how many nucleated cells each sample contained. Sequence reads were collapsed and filtered to measure the absolute abundance of every unique TCRbeta CDR3 rearrangement. For each sample, productive Simpson clonality was calculated as the square root of Simpson's diversity index across productive rearrangements. The table comes from immuneACCESS by way of TCRdb, which keeps in-frame sequences with V and J called. Part of the clones is missing from these tables; in studies checked, under half for an unresolved V gene and the rest for unknown reasons. The V and J calls and clone size come from that table; D and trimming were worked out from the DNA. Within this sample are around 150,000 clones, with around four fifths of them counted one time only. The ten top clones hold roughly 6.2% of the sample.

This sample is part of a study of blood T cell repertoires in COVID-19 (dated by TCRdb to 2018 to 2021). Broadly, across the study: The collaborator samples originated in the United States, Italy and Spain and spanned the acute and convalescent phases of COVID-19. Deeply sampled blood TCRbeta repertoires from subjects exposed to, actively infected with, or recovered from COVID-19 were included in the dataset. The samples were drawn from the first 160 participants of the ongoing ImmuneRACE study and from 1,254 subjects provided by 6 global collaborators. The prospective study material was composed of cDNA or gDNA derived from T cells, B-cell-depleted T cells, or PBMCs. Sample metadata almost always included a de-identified subject ID, COVID-19 status, age in years and sex. The repertoires were made available in a free public database intended to serve as a resource for research on the immune response to SARS-CoV-2. Where HLA class I and class II types were available, the types were taken from metadata supplied by the sample provider, not from assay-based typing. Overall study outcomes, separate from this receptor: How much clinical and demographic metadata was included differed by source and by participant, and the metadata was provided uncurated.

The origin of this receptor is a woman aged 40 to 49 who had recovered from COVID-19. The chain is assembled from TRBV27 and TRBJ1-5; 9 bases in the middle match TRBD1. Material for sequencing was PBMCs or T cells enriched from blood (not recorded which). The CDR3 sequence is CASSLAGTGNQPQHF. DNA sequence: TGTGCCAGCAGTTTGGCCGGGACAGGGAATCAGCCCCAGCATTTT.